This TCR beta chain was retrieved from a study of shared clonotypes between healthy human individuals. Genomic DNA (from each subset) was split evenly across several immunoSEQ plates. Clones were read by immunoSEQ multiplex PCR, and TCRdb kept only the in-frame ones, dropping some. The sample records around 1.6 million clones, approximately 98% being singletons. Between the trimmed V and J ends, which lost 5 bases and 6 bases, there was a span of 9 bases. CDR1 and CDR2 from the germline V gene are GTSNPN and SVGIG (reference sequence). This CDR3 contains 11 residues. The clonotype was recovered from a young man in good health. The sample consisted of naive CD4+ T cells sorted from blood. Sample subset: CD45RA+ positively selected. The rearrangement links TRBV30 to TRBJ2-3, with unresolved D. The CDR3 sequence: CAWAVGDTQYF. CDR3 DNA: TGTGCCTGGGCGGTAGGGGATACGCAGTATTTT.